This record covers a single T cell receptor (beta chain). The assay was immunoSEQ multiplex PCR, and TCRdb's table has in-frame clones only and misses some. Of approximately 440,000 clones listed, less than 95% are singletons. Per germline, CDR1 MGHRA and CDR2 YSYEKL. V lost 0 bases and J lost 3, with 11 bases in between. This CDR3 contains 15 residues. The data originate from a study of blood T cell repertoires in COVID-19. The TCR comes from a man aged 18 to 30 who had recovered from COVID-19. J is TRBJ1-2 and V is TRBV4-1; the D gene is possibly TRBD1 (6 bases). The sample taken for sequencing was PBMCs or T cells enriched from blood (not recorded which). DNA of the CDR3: TGCGCCAGCAGCCAAGATACGGGGGGGCACTATGGCTACACCTTC. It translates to CASSQDTGGHYGYTF.